The 32 T cell receptor beta chains given below trace back to one sample, sequenced in a study of cytomegalovirus exposure and HLA in healthy donors. The repertoire was sequenced with immunoSEQ multiplex PCR; TCRdb's copy has only in-frame clones and lacks some. Here the sample spans 200,000 to 250,000 clones, roughly 88% being singletons. Sequenced: PBMCs. These receptors originate from a woman in her thirties in good health and CMV-seropositive.

The chain combines TRBV10-2 with TRBJ1-2; D possibly corresponds to TRBD1 (5 bases). The V end lost 3 bases, the J end lost 8 bases, and 19 bases lay between the germline ends. Germline CDR1 reads WSHSY; CDR2 reads SAAADI. The CDR3 sequence is 15 residues long. The DNA of the CDR3 is TGCGCCAGCAGTGATGTCTCGGGGCAGGGCGGGGGCTACACCTTC. Amino acid sequence: CASSDVSGQGGGYTF.

The chain is built from TRBV27 and TRBJ2-1; 8 nucleotides line up with TRBD2. The germline V gene encodes CDR1 MNHEY and CDR2 SMNVEV (reference sequence). The J segment lost 4 bases and the V segment lost 4 bases, leaving 12 bases of the junction unmatched. The CDR3 runs to 17 residues. CDR3 coding DNA: TGTGCCAGCAGTTGGGGAGGAGCGGGAGTTGGATACAATGAGCAGTTCTTC. It yields the protein CASSWGGAGVGYNEQFF.

The chain has TRBV30 and TRBJ2-4; 10 nucleotides line up with TRBD1. This CDR3 comprises 17 residues. The junction had 8 bases not matched to a gene; V was cut back by 2 bases and J by 1 base. The germline gives CDR1 GTSNPN, CDR2 SVGIG (reference sequence). CDR3 in amino acids: CAWSLSPGQGAKNIQYF. The CDR3 nucleotides read TGTGCCTGGAGTCTTTCACCGGGACAGGGGGCCAAAAACATTCAGTACTTC.

The chain recombines TRBV5-6 with TRBJ1-1; D is ambiguous. Trimming pared 4 bases from V and 1 base from J, leaving 5 bases between. From germline, CDR1 is SGHDT and CDR2 YYEEEE. The CDR3 has 12 amino acids. The CDR3 loop reads CASSIKNTEAFF. CDR3 coding DNA: TGTGCCAGCAGCATCAAGAACACTGAAGCTTTCTTT.

This clone was observed many times. The chain couples TRBV29-1 to TRBJ1-1, with a possible D match to TRBD1 (6 bases). CDR1 SQVTM and CDR2 ANQGSEA come from the germline V gene. The CDR3 spans 14 residues. V was cut by 3 bases and J by 1 base, with 12 bases left in between. Here the CDR3 DNA reads TGCAGCGTTGATTCGCAGGGGTCGAACACTGAAGCTTTCTTT. Protein product: CSVDSQGSNTEAFF.

The chain combines TRBV5-1 with TRBJ2-1; 8 nucleotides line up with TRBD1. There are 14 residues in the CDR3. The junction had 7 bases not matched to a gene; V was cut back by 6 bases and J by 5 bases. Germline-derived CDR1 and CDR2 are SGHRS and YFSETQ. The CDR3 loop reads CASNLGQGNNEQFF. In DNA form, the CDR3 reads TGCGCCAGCAACCTAGGACAGGGAAACAATGAGCAGTTCTTC.

The genes are TRBV2 and TRBJ2-7; 12 nucleotides match TRBD2. This CDR3 has 19 residues. V dropped 7 bases and J dropped 0; count of bases not matched to a gene: 16. Germline CDR1 is SNHLY and CDR2 is FYNNEI. The CDR3 sequence is CASNLRTSGNDRDSYEQYF. CDR3 nucleotide sequence: TGTGCCAGCAACCTTCGGACTAGCGGGAACGACCGTGACTCCTACGAGCAGTACTTC.

This chain links TRBV18 with TRBJ1-2, with TRBD1 matching over 7 bases. The germline CDR1 and CDR2 sequences are KGHSH and LQKENI. CDR3 length: 12 amino acids. J gave up 7 bases and V 2 bases, and 1 base lay outside the gene matches. The CDR3 bases are TGTGCCAGCTCACCAAGGGACAGTGGCTACACCTTC. Amino acids: CASSPRDSGYTF.

This chain links TRBV7-8 with TRBJ1-5, with D possibly being TRBD1 (6 bases). Trimming took 5 bases from V and 1 from J, leaving 27 bases between them. The CDR3 totals 20 residues. CDR1 SGHVS and CDR2 FQNEAQ come from the germline V gene. In DNA, the CDR3 is TGTGCCAGCAGCGACAGGTTCCTCCCGGGACTCCTAAGGAGCAATCAGCCCCAGCATTTT. This translates into CASSDRFLPGLLRSNQPQHF. The full variable domain, rest sourced from reference TRBV7-8 and TRBJ1-5, is GAGVSQSPRYKVAKRGQDVALRCDPISGHVSLFWYQQALGQGPEFLTYFQNEAQLDKSGLPSDRFFAERPEGSVSTLKIQRTQQEDSAVYLCASSDRFLPGLLRSNQPQHFGDGTRLSIL.

The chain combines TRBV18 with TRBJ2-1, with 10 bases identical to TRBD1. Germline CDR1 is KGHSH and CDR2 is LQKENI. The V gene end was trimmed by 0 bases and the J gene end by 8 bases; junction bases not matched to a gene: 7. The CDR3 is made up of 16 amino acids. As DNA, the CDR3 is TGTGCCAGCTCACCACCTTGGACAGGGGGATTGGATGAGCAGTTCTTC. This gives the protein CASSPPWTGGLDEQFF.

The chain is built from TRBV30 and TRBJ2-7, with 8 bases aligning to TRBD2. The CDR3 consists of 16 residues. Germline values: CDR1 GTSNPN, CDR2 SVGIG (reference sequence). With V trimmed by 0 bases and J by 0 bases, 7 bases remained unmatched. The CDR3 nucleotides read TGTGCCTGGAGTGTCGGGAGGGCCTATCCCTCCTACGAGCAGTACTTC. This encodes CAWSVGRAYPSYEQYF.

The gene calls are TRBV29-1 and TRBJ2-1; D gene ambiguous. The V end lost 6 bases, the J end lost 6 bases, and 9 bases lay between the germline ends. This CDR3 contains 11 residues. From germline, CDR1 is SQVTM and CDR2 ANQGSEA. The CDR3 coding sequence is TGCAGCGTCGAATTCTTCAATGAGCAGTTCTTC. It yields the protein CSVEFFNEQFF.

There are a few counts of this clone. The V call is TRBV7-6, the J call TRBJ2-1; TRBD2 matches at 8 bases. V shed 5 bases and J 6 bases; nucleotides not matched to a gene: 9. Germline lookup yields CDR1 SGHVS and CDR2 FNYEAQ. This CDR3 is 15 amino acids long. The CDR3 sequence: CASSPSGSVGNEQFF. Here the CDR3 DNA reads TGTGCCAGCAGCCCCAGCGGGAGCGTTGGCAATGAGCAGTTCTTC.

The chain employs TRBV28 and TRBJ2-1; possibly TRBD2 for D (5 bases). With 5 bases removed from V and 3 bases from J, the gap between germline ends came to 11 bases. This CDR3 has 14 amino acids. CDR1 is MDHEN, CDR2 SYDVKM, per germline. The CDR3 is CASSPPRDYNEQFF. The CDR3, as DNA: TGTGCCAGCAGTCCCCCCCGGGACTACAATGAGCAGTTCTTC.

V gene TRBV30 combines with J gene TRBJ2-2; D is uncertain. Germline V lookup: CDR1 GTSNPN, CDR2 SVGIG (reference sequence). Between the trimmed V and J ends, which lost 5 bases and 6 bases, there was a span of 10 bases. This CDR3 region has 12 residues. The CDR3 here is CAWGTVSGELFF. CDR3 sequence (DNA): TGTGCCTGGGGAACAGTGTCCGGGGAGCTGTTTTTT.

This clone was found once. The chain has TRBV7-9 and TRBJ1-2, with D possibly matching TRBD1 (5 bases). This CDR3 contains 14 residues. Trimming cost V 3 bases and J 3 bases, with 11 bases left between them. The germline V gene encodes CDR1 SEHNR and CDR2 FQNEAQ (reference sequence). The CDR3 spells CASSFPSGHYGYTF. Written as DNA, the CDR3 is TGTGCCAGCAGCTTTCCTTCAGGGCACTATGGCTACACCTTC.

This chain joins TRBV6-5 and TRBJ2-7; D unclear. Trimming stripped 0 bases from V and 3 bases from J, with 3 bases between. This CDR3 is built from 12 residues. Per germline, CDR1 MNHEY and CDR2 SVGAGI. This CDR3 is CASSYSNYEQYF. The CDR3 region has the DNA TGTGCCAGCAGTTACTCGAACTACGAGCAGTACTTC.

This clone was found a few times. The gene calls are TRBV5-4 and TRBJ2-7; no definite D call. Trimming took off 0 bases at V and 3 bases at J, with 7 bases between the two ends. The CDR3 is made up of 13 amino acids. Germline V lookup: CDR1 SGHNT, CDR2 YYREEE (reference sequence). For the CDR3, the DNA is TGTGCCAGCAGCTTGGGGCAGGACTACGAGCAGTACTTC. Its protein is CASSLGQDYEQYF.

This clone was seen more than once but under ten times. This chain links TRBV10-2 with TRBJ1-3; TRBD1 agrees at 7 bases. There are 12 residues in the CDR3. Germline CDR1 reads WSHSY; CDR2 reads SAAADI. V was pared by 8 bases and J by 4 bases, with 2 bases of the junction left unmatched. The CDR3 bases are TGCGCCAGCGTGGGACAGGGAAACACCATATATTTT. Its protein product is CASVGQGNTIYF.

V usage is TRBV28 and J usage is TRBJ2-7; D remains ambiguous. Per the germline V gene, CDR1 is MDHEN and CDR2 is SYDVKM. The length of the CDR3 is 12 residues. V was pared by 9 bases and J by 2 bases, with 11 bases between. The CDR3 loop reads CASLRHPYEQYF. The CDR3 DNA sequence: TGTGCCAGTCTAAGGCACCCCTACGAGCAGTACTTC.

CDR3 protein: CASSRQGGFNEQFF. The CDR3 nucleotides are TGCGCCAGCAGCCGCCAGGGGGGCTTCAATGAGCAGTTCTTC. The chain uses TRBV4-3 and TRBJ2-1, with TRBD1 as a possible D gene (7 bases). CDR3 size: 14 residues. Germline-derived CDR1 and CDR2 are LGHNA and YSLEER. V lost 4 bases to trimming and J lost 6 bases, with 13 bases between them.

This clone appeared a single time. The chain combines TRBV29-1 with TRBJ2-1; D ambiguous. CDR1 is SQVTM and CDR2 is ANQGSEA in the germline V gene. The V gene lost 7 bases and the J gene lost 1 base, with 23 bases spanning the gap. This CDR3 comprises 17 residues. The CDR3 loop is CSARRTTSEWSYNEQFF. CDR3 bases: TGCAGCGCCCGTAGAACTACGAGCGAATGGTCCTACAATGAGCAGTTCTTC.

This clone showed up just a few times. The chain has TRBV30 and TRBJ1-5; a weak D match, TRBD1 (6 bases). CDR1 is GTSNPN and CDR2 is SVGIG in the germline V gene (reference sequence). The CDR3 has 14 amino acids. V lost 1 base to trimming and J lost 11 bases, with 18 bases between them. The CDR3 nucleotides read TGTGCCTGGAGTGGGGACATGGGCGTTTCGGCCCAGCATTTT. As protein: CAWSGDMGVSAQHF.

Of note for this clone: Relative to the germline gene, one junction end is altered; a read error may explain this. This chain joins TRBV6-1 and TRBJ1-2; D unclear. CDR3 length equals 14 residues. Germline CDR1 is MNHNS and CDR2 is SASEGT. The CDR3 sequence: CASSLSGSVYRYTF. The CDR3 region has the DNA TGTGCCAGCAGCCTGTCGGGGAGTGTCTATCGCTACACCTTC.

V usage is TRBV27 and J usage is TRBJ2-2; D gene ambiguous. The CDR3 runs 12 residues. In germline, CDR1 is MNHEY, CDR2 SMNVEV (reference sequence). Trimming removed 5 bases at V and 6 bases at J, with 7 bases between. The CDR3 region is CASSPSAGELFF. CDR3 bases: TGTGCCAGCAGTCCCTCGGCCGGGGAGCTGTTTTTT.

A note on this clone: A read error may explain this, as a much larger clone is one base away. The chain combines TRBV14 with TRBJ2-7; either TRBD1 or TRBD2 may supply D (5 bases each). Trimming took off 1 base at V and 4 bases at J, with 5 bases between the two ends. The CDR3 covers 12 residues. Germline V gives CDR1 SGHDN, CDR2 FVKESK. CDR3 nucleotide sequence: TGTGCCAGCAGCCAAGGGGGGTACGAGCAGTACTTC. Translating gives CASSQGGYEQYF.

The chain links TRBV30 to TRBJ1-2; unclear D gene. From germline, CDR1 is GTSNPN and CDR2 SVGIG (reference sequence). V lost 4 bases and J lost 2, with 11 bases in between. The CDR3 runs to 13 residues. The CDR3 protein is CAWNPGPNYGYTF. The CDR3 DNA sequence: TGTGCCTGGAACCCCGGGCCCAACTATGGCTACACCTTC. The full variable domain, its missing parts supplied by reference TRBV30 and TRBJ1-2, is SQTIHQWPATLVQPVGSPLSLECTVEGTSNPNLYWYRQAAGRGLQLLFYSVGIGQISSEVPQNLSASRPQDRQFILSSKKLLLSDSGFYLCAWNPGPNYGYTFGSGTRLTVV.

This chain uses TRBV11-3 with TRBJ2-7; D is possibly TRBD2 (6 bases). V gave up 0 bases and J gave up 6 bases, with 15 bases separating them. CDR1 SGHNT and CDR2 YENEEA come from the germline V gene. This CDR3 contains 15 residues. The CDR3 reads CASSLDRSSGAEQYF. The CDR3 nucleotides read TGTGCCAGCAGCTTAGATCGGTCTTCGGGAGCCGAGCAGTACTTC.

The chain recombines TRBV5-4 with TRBJ1-4; D is possibly TRBD1 (5 bases). This CDR3 has 14 amino acids. Germline lookup yields CDR1 SGHNT and CDR2 YYREEE (reference sequence). Deletions cut 4 bases from V and 3 bases from J, with 10 bases between. The CDR3 DNA reads as TGTGCCAGCAGCGGAGGGGCCCCTAATGAAAAACTGTTTTTT. It is translated as CASSGGAPNEKLFF.

The V call is TRBV5-6, the J call TRBJ2-1; 13 nucleotides agree with TRBD2. V dropped 1 base and J dropped 8; count of bases not matched to a gene: 15. This CDR3 has 19 amino acids. Germline loops: CDR1 SGHDT, CDR2 YYEEEE. The CDR3 DNA reads TGTGCCAGCAGCTTGAATATTGGCACGGGACTAGCGGGACTCCATGAGCAGTTCTTC. Translated: CASSLNIGTGLAGLHEQFF.

The J gene is TRBJ1-4, the V gene TRBV10-3; D might be TRBD1 (5 bases). CDR3 length equals 14 residues. V was shortened by 6 bases and J by 3 bases, with 11 bases between the two germline ends. Germline V gene sequence: CDR1 ENHRY, CDR2 SYGVKD. CDR3: CAISRDPPNEKLFF. CDR3 nucleotides: TGTGCCATCAGCCGGGACCCACCTAATGAAAAACTGTTTTTT.

V usage is TRBV10-2 and J usage is TRBJ1-2; unclear D gene. Between the trimmed V and J ends, which lost 8 bases and 5 bases, there was a span of 9 bases. Germline CDR1 WSHSY, CDR2 SAAADI. There are 11 residues in the CDR3. The CDR3 DNA reads as TGCGCCAGCCGACGGTCATATGGCTACACCTTC. It yields the protein CASRRSYGYTF.